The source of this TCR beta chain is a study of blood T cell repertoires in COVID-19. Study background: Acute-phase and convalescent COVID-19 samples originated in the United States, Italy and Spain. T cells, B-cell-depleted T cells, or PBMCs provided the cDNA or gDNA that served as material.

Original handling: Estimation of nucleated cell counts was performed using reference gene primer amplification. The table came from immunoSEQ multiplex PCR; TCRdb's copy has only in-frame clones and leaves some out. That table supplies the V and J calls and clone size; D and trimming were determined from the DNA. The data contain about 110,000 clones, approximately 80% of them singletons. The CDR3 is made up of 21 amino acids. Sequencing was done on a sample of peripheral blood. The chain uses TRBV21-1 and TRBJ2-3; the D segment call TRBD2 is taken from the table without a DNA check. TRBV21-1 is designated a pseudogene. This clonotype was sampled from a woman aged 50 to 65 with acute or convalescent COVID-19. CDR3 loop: CASSKGRSGGAANTSTDTQYF. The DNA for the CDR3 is TGTGCCAGCAGCAAAGGGCGTAGCGGGGGAGCCGCCAACACATCCACAGATACGCAGTATTTT.